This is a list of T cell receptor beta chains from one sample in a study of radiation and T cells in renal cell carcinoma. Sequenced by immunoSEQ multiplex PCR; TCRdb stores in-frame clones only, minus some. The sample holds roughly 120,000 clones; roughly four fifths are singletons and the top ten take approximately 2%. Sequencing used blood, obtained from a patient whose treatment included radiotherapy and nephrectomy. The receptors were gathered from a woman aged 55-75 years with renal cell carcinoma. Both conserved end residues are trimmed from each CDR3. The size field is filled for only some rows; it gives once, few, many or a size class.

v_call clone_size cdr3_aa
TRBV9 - ASSAPGGSSYNEQF
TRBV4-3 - ASSQGDRGDTQY
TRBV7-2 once ASSFWEGNDGEQY
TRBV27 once ASSGRLAYEQY
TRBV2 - ASSGDRFNQPQH
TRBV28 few ATERERQTSGYT
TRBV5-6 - ASSLSFGAGELF
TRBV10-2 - ASSGGTAYGYT
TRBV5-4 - ASNSGGGGRNIQY
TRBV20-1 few SARDTEAF
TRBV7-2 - ASSLSGQATDTQY
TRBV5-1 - ASSRDFGEDEQY
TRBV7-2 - ASSLDRSNIQY
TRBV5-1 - ASSLDQIAYGYT
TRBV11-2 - ASSLQGQDYGYT
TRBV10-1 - ASSESADRGEQY
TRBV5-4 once ASSWGGQGHNYGYT
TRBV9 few ASSSSPDLAKNIQY
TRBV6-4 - ASSDSSSHEQF
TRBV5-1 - ASSFKGVAGELF
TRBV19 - ASTLSGTGTTEAF
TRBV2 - ASRGDRGRPYNEQF
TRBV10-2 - ATLGGGRYNEQF
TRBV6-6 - ASSYWARDYGYT
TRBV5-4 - ASSPRQGAYTEAF
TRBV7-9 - ASSSVTPREFYEQY
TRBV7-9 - ASSLEGHGTDTQY
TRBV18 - ASSPSITDTQY
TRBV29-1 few SVEDLGSKAF
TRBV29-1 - SVPGASGANVLT
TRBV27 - ASSLGGGEQPQH
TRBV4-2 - ASSQAAGVTDTQY
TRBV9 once ASSGRGSGNQPQH
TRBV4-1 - ASSQESRAERTQY
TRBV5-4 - ASSTAANYGYT
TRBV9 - ASSVGLAGGQSYNEQF
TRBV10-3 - ATERGQGPNYGYT
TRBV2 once ASRPGKNNSPLH
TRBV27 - ASRGVAGNQPQH
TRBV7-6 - ASSRSSGNTIY
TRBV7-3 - ASSLDQGANNEQF
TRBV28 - ASNPGTTIGYT
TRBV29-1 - SVVEGETYEQY
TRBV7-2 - ASSLGTFPREQF
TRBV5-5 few ASSSTVSNEKLF
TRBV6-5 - ASSYSGAATNEKLF
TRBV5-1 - ASHEAGETQY
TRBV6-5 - ASSYLVPRPDNGYT
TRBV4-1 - ASSPTRGLRETQY
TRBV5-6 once ASSRFLVSGATNEKLF
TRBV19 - ASTETGSRYGYT
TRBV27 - ASSARGNNQPQH
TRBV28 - ASSSTYEQY
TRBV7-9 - ASSLSYEQY
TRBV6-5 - ASATEYEQY